This T cell receptor beta chain was retrieved from a study of cytomegalovirus exposure and HLA in healthy donors. Regarding the study as a whole: Highest at DRB1 and lowest at HLA-C, TCR association rates differed among HLA loci in a later analysis.

The germline V gene has CDR1 SGDLS and CDR2 YYNGEE. The CDR3 is made up of 17 amino acids. Trimming removed 2 bases from V and 0 bases from J; junction bases left unmatched: 3. Notes on this clone: Its antigen is not known.

60 Vbeta and 13 Jbeta primers were used in PCR. Method: immunoSEQ multiplex PCR; TCRdb's copy keeps in-frame clones and lacks some. The data show 150,000 to 200,000 clones, with less than 90% seen just once and 0.2% to 0.3% held by the top ten. The TCR comes from a boy aged 5-17 years in good health and CMV-seronegative. Material: PBMCs. The chain recombines TRBV9 with TRBJ2-3, with 13 bases fitting TRBD2. The CDR3, as DNA: TGTGCCAGCAGCGTGGGACTAGCGGGGACTAGCACAGATACGCAGTATTTT. It codes for CASSVGLAGTSTDTQYF.